This T cell receptor beta chain was found in a study of cytomegalovirus exposure and HLA in healthy donors. Points on this clone: The antigen remains undetermined.

The study's findings and limits: Later analysis placed DRB1 highest and HLA-C lowest in TCR association rates, which differed by HLA locus.

Researchers ran the PCR with 60 Vbeta and 13 Jbeta primers. Clones were sequenced by immunoSEQ multiplex PCR, and TCRdb holds only the in-frame ones, with some missing. Among about 120,000 clones, 82% were seen once, and the ten largest hold more than 1.4%. Germline CDR1 reads SGHKS; CDR2 reads YYEKEE (reference sequence). The V segment lost 4 bases and the J segment 5 bases; nucleotides outside the gene matches: 8. CDR3 size: 17 residues. The sequenced material came from PBMCs. The source is a woman between 18 and 29 years old in good health and CMV-seronegative. The chain recombines TRBV5-5 with TRBJ2-2, with 13 bases matching TRBD2. This CDR3 reads CASSGTSGGAGTGELFF. The CDR3 DNA sequence: TGTGCCAGCAGCGGAACTAGCGGGGGGGCAGGGACCGGGGAGCTGTTTTTT.